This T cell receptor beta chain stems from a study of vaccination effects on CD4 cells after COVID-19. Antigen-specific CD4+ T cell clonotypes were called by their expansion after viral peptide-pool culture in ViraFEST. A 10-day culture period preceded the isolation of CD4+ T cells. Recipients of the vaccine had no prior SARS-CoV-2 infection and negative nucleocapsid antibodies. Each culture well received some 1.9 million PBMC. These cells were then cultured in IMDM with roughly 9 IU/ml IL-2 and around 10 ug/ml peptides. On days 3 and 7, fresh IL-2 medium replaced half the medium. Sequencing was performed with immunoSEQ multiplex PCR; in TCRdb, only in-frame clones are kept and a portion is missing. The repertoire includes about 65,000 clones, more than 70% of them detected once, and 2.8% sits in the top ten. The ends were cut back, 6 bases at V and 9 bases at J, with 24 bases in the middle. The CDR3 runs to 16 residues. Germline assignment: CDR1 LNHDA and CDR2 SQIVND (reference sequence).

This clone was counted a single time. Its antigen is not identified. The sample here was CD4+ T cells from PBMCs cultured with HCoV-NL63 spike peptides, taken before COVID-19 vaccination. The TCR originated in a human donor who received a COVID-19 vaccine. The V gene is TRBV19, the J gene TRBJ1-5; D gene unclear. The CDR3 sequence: CASRLLETERFWPQHF. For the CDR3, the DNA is TGTGCCAGTAGATTGCTAGAGACGGAGAGGTTCTGGCCCCAGCATTTT.